The 16 T cell receptor beta chains reported below all come from one sample, sequenced in a study of blood T cell repertoires in COVID-19. This table comes from immunoSEQ multiplex PCR, and its TCRdb copy is limited to in-frame clones, with some not included. This table holds about 100,000 clones, around four fifths found once. What was sequenced was peripheral blood. These receptor sequences come from a woman in her seventies with acute or convalescent COVID-19.

The V call is TRBV27, the J call TRBJ1-4, with D perhaps TRBD1 (5 bases). CDR1 MNHEY and CDR2 SMNVEV come from the germline V gene (reference sequence). V was trimmed by 8 bases and J by 8 bases, leaving 15 bases between them. The CDR3 sequence is 13 residues long. For the CDR3, the DNA is TGTGCCAGCTCCCTCAGGGCCTTGGAAAAACTGTTTTTT. Translating gives CASSLRALEKLFF.

The chain recombines TRBV10-3 with TRBJ2-6; D perhaps matches TRBD1 (6 bases). The CDR3 extends over 17 amino acids. Trimming shortened V by 3 bases and J by 3 bases, and 15 bases separated the two germline ends. CDR1 ENHRY and CDR2 SYGVKD come from the germline V gene. The CDR3: CAISEGRGVGGANVLTF. CDR3 coding DNA: TGTGCCATCAGTGAAGGCAGGGGAGTAGGTGGGGCCAACGTCCTGACTTTC.

The rearrangement links TRBV11-2 to TRBJ1-4, with 8 nucleotides matching TRBD1. V lost 5 bases to trimming and J lost 6 bases; unmatched junction nucleotides: 11. Germline V CDR1 and CDR2: SGHAT, FQNNGV. This CDR3 has 16 residues. The DNA for the CDR3 is TGTGCCAGCAGCCCCAGGGGGCTAGACACTGATGAAAAACTGTTTTTT. Translating it yields CASSPRGLDTDEKLFF.

Written as DNA, the CDR3 is TGTGCCAGCAGCCAAGGGGGGCGTTATAATGAAAAACTGTTTTTT. Translating it yields CASSQGGRYNEKLFF. V is TRBV3-1 (or the pseudogene TRBV3-2) and J is TRBJ1-4; TRBD1 might be the D (6 bases). V lost 1 base, J lost 4 bases, and 10 bases lay in between. Germline assignment: CDR1 LGHDT and CDR2 YNNKEL (reference sequence). This CDR3 spans 15 amino acids.

This sequence joins TRBV2 and TRBJ1-5; D unresolved. The germline V gene encodes CDR1 SNHLY and CDR2 FYNNEI. With 6 bases removed from V and 4 bases from J, the gap between germline ends came to 19 bases. The CDR3 length is 16 residues. CDR3 amino acids: CASSNGKAAGNQPQHF. The CDR3, as DNA: TGTGCCAGCAGCAACGGGAAAGCGGCAGGTAATCAGCCCCAGCATTTT.

The chain couples TRBV7-2 to TRBJ1-5; possible D gene TRBD1, 6 bases. The CDR3 is 17 residues long. Trimming removed 3 bases from V and 2 bases from J, with 17 bases in between. The germline V gene has CDR1 SGHTA and CDR2 FQGNSA. CDR3 protein: CASSLALGGAGNQPQHF. CDR3 DNA sequence: TGTGCCAGCAGCTTGGCCTTGGGGGGGGCAGGCAATCAGCCCCAGCATTTT. The full variable domain, in which reference TRBV7-2 and TRBJ1-5 provide the parts outside the CDR3, is GAGVSQSPSNKVTEKGKDVELRCDPISGHTALYWYRQSLGQGLEFLIYFQGNSAPDKSGLPSDRFSAERTGGSVSTLTIQRTQQEDSAVYLCASSLALGGAGNQPQHFGDGTRLSIL.

The gene calls are TRBV15 and TRBJ1-2; maybe TRBD1 (5 bases). Deletions cut 0 bases from V and 2 bases from J, with 10 bases between. The CDR3 runs 15 residues. Per germline, CDR1 LNHNV and CDR2 YYDKDF (reference sequence). CDR3 DNA: TGTGCCACCAGCAGAGATCTGGGGGGGAACTATGGCTACACCTTC. Amino acids: CATSRDLGGNYGYTF.

V and J are TRBV11-3 and TRBJ2-1; D gene unclear. V was trimmed by 1 base and J by 4 bases, leaving 5 bases between them. The CDR3 is 13 residues long. Germline V CDR1 and CDR2: SGHNT, YENEEA. This chain's CDR3 is CASSLGVYNEQFF. CDR3 sequence (DNA): TGTGCCAGCAGCTTAGGCGTTTACAATGAGCAGTTCTTC.

The rearrangement links TRBV12-5 to TRBJ2-1; TRBD2 aligns across 11 bases. This CDR3 contains 16 residues. J lost 3 bases, V lost 5 bases, and 6 bases had no gene match. Looked up from germline, CDR1 is LGHNT and CDR2 is FRNRAP. CDR3 in DNA: TGTGCTAGTGGTCCCCCTCTAGCGGGGGGCTACAATGAGCAGTTCTTC. This gives the protein CASGPPLAGGYNEQFF.

This clone came up a few times. At one end, the junction sequence differs from germline, possibly due to a read error. The rearrangement links TRBV24-1 to TRBJ2-1, with unresolved D. The CDR3 runs to 12 residues. Germline CDR1 reads KGHDR; CDR2 reads SFDVKD. CDR3 nucleotide sequence: TGTGCCACCAGTGATTCCTTCAATGAGCAGTTCTTC. Translation gives CATSDSFNEQFF.

The V and J genes are TRBV29-1 and TRBJ2-3; 8 bases are shared with TRBD1. This CDR3 has 13 residues. Germline CDR1 SQVTM, CDR2 ANQGSEA. J lost 3 bases, V lost 6 bases, and 5 bases had no gene match. CDR3 bases: TGCAGCGTGGGAGGACAGGGAACAGATACGCAGTATTTT. Translated, it gives CSVGGQGTDTQYF.

The chain combines TRBV24-1 with TRBJ1-2; D gene unclear. The CDR3 is made up of 17 amino acids. Germline loops: CDR1 KGHDR, CDR2 SFDVKD. The V gene lost 3 bases and the J gene lost 4 bases, with 20 bases spanning the gap. CDR3 loop: CATSDGVNAASLYGYTF. The CDR3 region has the DNA TGTGCCACCAGTGATGGGGTAAACGCGGCTAGCCTCTATGGCTACACCTTC.

In this sample, this clone turned up many times. This chain uses TRBV18 with TRBJ2-1; 15 bases match TRBD2. CDR3 length: 15 amino acids. Per germline, CDR1 KGHSH and CDR2 LQKENI. V lost 3 bases and J lost 7; bases outside the gene matches: 1. CDR3 nucleotides: TGTGCCAGCTCACCCGGACTAGCGGGGGGGAATGAGCAGTTCTTC. It translates to CASSPGLAGGNEQFF. The entire variable domain, with the rest obtained from reference TRBV18 and TRBJ2-1, is as follows: NAGVMQNPRHLVRRRGQEARLRCSPMKGHSHVYWYRQLPEEGLKFMVYLQKENIIDESGMPKERFSAEFPKEGPSILRIQQVVRGDSAAYFCASSPGLAGGNEQFFGPGTRLTVL.

The rearrangement joins TRBV11-2 to TRBJ2-6; D perhaps matches TRBD1 (5 bases). The CDR3 is 18 residues long. Trimming took off 5 bases at V and 1 base at J, with 18 bases between the two ends. Germline assignment: CDR1 SGHAT and CDR2 FQNNGV. Here the CDR3 DNA reads TGTGCCAGCAGCCACAATTGGGGCAGTGGTTCTGGGGCCAACGTCCTGACTTTC. This codes for CASSHNWGSGSGANVLTF.

This chain links TRBV19 with TRBJ1-5; D unclear. Trimming stripped 7 bases from V and 0 bases from J, with 22 bases between. The CDR3 runs 18 residues. Germline V CDR1 and CDR2: LNHDA, SQIVND (reference sequence). CDR3 bases: TGTGCCAGTACCGTAAAAAGCCTGATCGGGGTTAGCAATCAGCCCCAGCATTTT. Residues: CASTVKSLIGVSNQPQHF. Full variable domain (rest looked up from reference TRBV19 and TRBJ1-5): DGGITQSPKYLFRKEGQNVTLSCEQNLNHDAMYWYRQDPGQGLRLIYYSQIVNDFQKGDIAEGYSVSREKKESFPLTVTSAQKNPTAFYLCASTVKSLIGVSNQPQHFGDGTRLSIL.

The chain carries TRBV19 and TRBJ2-2, with 8 bases fitting TRBD2. CDR1 and CDR2 (germline): LNHDA, SQIVND (reference sequence). The junction had 12 bases not matched to a gene; V was cut back by 5 bases and J by 1 base. The CDR3 is made up of 18 amino acids. CDR3 amino acids: CASSGPPGLAGNTGELFF. CDR3 DNA sequence: TGTGCCAGTAGTGGTCCCCCAGGGCTAGCGGGGAACACCGGGGAGCTGTTTTTT.